Following are 12 T cell receptor beta chains from one sample sequenced in a study of CD8 T cells in ankylosing spondylitis. One entry per CDR3 protein, called by TCRdb with MiXCR from the 5' RACE reads. The sample lists a few hundred thousand distinct CDR3 sequences, 11% occurring once. Sample: blood, either unsorted or a sorted T cell fraction (not recorded which). These receptors were taken from a female donor with ankylosing spondylitis or in good health (not recorded which).

This clonotype was counted ten times or more. The V call is TRBV3-1, the J call TRBJ2-2; weak D call: TRBD2 (5 bases). Germline CDR1 LGHDT, CDR2 YNNKEL (reference sequence). The CDR3 has 15 amino acids. The V and J ends lost 2 bases and 1 base respectively, with 8 bases between them. The CDR3 DNA is TGTGCCAGCAGCCAATACGGGGAGAACACCGGGGAGCTGTTTTTT. This encodes CASSQYGENTGELFF.

This clonotype was counted between two and nine times. J is TRBJ2-3 and V is TRBV6-1, with 9 nucleotides matching TRBD2. The CDR3 totals 16 residues. V was pared by 0 bases and J by 3 bases, with 4 bases of the junction left unmatched. Germline CDR1 is MNHNS and CDR2 is SASEGT. DNA for the CDR3: TGTGCCAGCAGTGAAGCTGGGACTAGCCTGACAGATACGCAGTATTTT. This translates into CASSEAGTSLTDTQYF.

This clonotype was found many times. The chain recombines TRBV20-1 with TRBJ2-3; D is uncertain. Germline CDR1 reads DFQATT; CDR2 reads SNEGSKA (reference sequence). This CDR3 is 16 amino acids long. V lost 0 bases and J lost 0, with 13 bases in between. For the CDR3, the DNA is TGCAGTGCTAGAGATCCCCCCCTCAATAGCACAGATACGCAGTATTTT. Protein product: CSARDPPLNSTDTQYF.

This clonotype was recorded many times. The chain recombines TRBV25-1 with TRBJ1-1; D remains ambiguous. Germline values: CDR1 MGHDK, CDR2 SYGVNS. Between the trimmed V and J ends, which lost 6 bases and 3 bases, there was a span of 5 bases. The CDR3 loop spans 11 amino acids. The CDR3 DNA sequence: TGTGCCAGCAGGAGGGACACTGAAGCTTTCTTT. Amino acid sequence: CASRRDTEAFF.

As to this clonotype: A much larger clone lies a single base off, so this may be a read error. The J gene is TRBJ2-1, the V gene TRBV20-1, with 8 bases lining up with TRBD1. The length of the CDR3 is 14 residues. Germline CDR1 and CDR2: DFQATT and SNEGSKA (reference sequence). V gave up 2 bases and J gave up 7 bases; unmatched junction bases: 7. CDR3 coding DNA: TGCAGTGCTAGAAATTGGGACAGGATTAATGAGCAGTTCTTC. Protein: CSARNWDRINEQFF.

The chain combines TRBV5-1 with TRBJ2-1; 8 nucleotides agree with TRBD1. The V gene's germline CDR1 is SGHRS and CDR2 YFSETQ. The CDR3 loop spans 15 amino acids. Germline trimming cut 6 bases from V and 7 bases from J; bases unmatched to any gene: 12. CDR3 region: CASNQGQAVGNEQFF. CDR3 sequence (DNA): TGCGCCAGCAACCAGGGACAGGCGGTGGGGAATGAGCAGTTCTTC.

Many counts were recorded for this clonotype. The chain links TRBV4-1 to TRBJ1-1; possibly TRBD1 for D (5 bases). V was clipped by 5 bases and J by 7 bases, with 14 bases between them. The CDR3 length is 13 residues. Looked up from germline, CDR1 is MGHRA and CDR2 is YSYEKL. CDR3 loop: CASSSRDGLEAFF. CDR3 coding DNA: TGCGCCAGCAGCTCCCGGGACGGTCTTGAAGCTTTCTTT.

The sample holds a few counts of this clonotype. The chain recombines TRBV7-9 with TRBJ2-1; 8 bases align to TRBD1. Trimming took 2 bases from V and 8 from J; bases not matched to a gene: 8. The CDR3 is made up of 15 amino acids. Germline assignment: CDR1 SEHNR and CDR2 FQNEAQ (reference sequence). The CDR3 DNA sequence: TGTGCCAGCAGCTTAAACAGGGGGGACTTCGATGAGCAGTTCTTC. Residues: CASSLNRGDFDEQFF.

Of note for this clonotype: This may stem from a read error, because a much larger clone lies one nucleotide away. The conserved phenylalanine or tryptophan normally closing the CDR3 is absent here, so this likely arose from a read error. This sequence joins TRBV20-1 and TRBJ2-1; 12 nucleotides line up with TRBD2. Germline V CDR1 and CDR2: DFQATT, SNEGSKA (reference sequence). The CDR3 loop spans 14 amino acids. With V trimmed by 5 bases and J by 9 bases, 8 bases remained unmatched. CDR3 sequence reads: CSALGLAGGSEQFL. The CDR3 bases are TGCAGTGCTCTCGGGCTAGCGGGGGGGAGTGAGCAGTTCCTC.

The chain uses TRBV28 and TRBJ2-4, with 8 nucleotides matching TRBD1. Germline trimming cut 5 bases from V and 9 bases from J; bases unmatched to any gene: 9. The CDR3 is made up of 14 amino acids. Germline CDR1 is MDHEN and CDR2 is SYDVKM. CDR3 residues: CASSLAGQGPIQYF. DNA for the CDR3: TGTGCCAGCAGTCTGGCCGGACAGGGCCCCATTCAGTACTTC.

The genes are TRBV29-1 and TRBJ2-1; D could derive from TRBD1 or TRBD2 (6 bases each). CDR3 length equals 12 residues. CDR1 and CDR2 from the germline V gene are SQVTM and ANQGSEA. The V end lost 2 bases, the J end lost 7 bases, and 9 bases lay between the germline ends. CDR3 loop: CSVERRGNEQFF. CDR3 coding DNA: TGCAGCGTTGAAAGGAGGGGGAATGAGCAGTTCTTC.

This clonotype occurred many times. This chain links TRBV20-1 with TRBJ2-3, with 14 bases that match TRBD2. The junction had 7 bases not matched to a gene; V was cut back by 6 bases and J by 2 bases. Germline CDR1 DFQATT, CDR2 SNEGSKA (reference sequence). The CDR3 extends over 16 amino acids. CDR3 sequence: CSAGTSGGHTTDTQYF. DNA for the CDR3: TGCAGTGCAGGGACTAGCGGGGGACACACCACAGATACGCAGTATTTT.